This entry lists 7 T cell receptor beta chains sequenced from one sample in a study of cytomegalovirus exposure and HLA in healthy donors. The primer mix had 60 Vbeta and 13 Jbeta primers. The data were produced by immunoSEQ multiplex PCR, yet TCRdb's version contains in-frame clones alone and is incomplete. The sample consists of about 120,000 clones, over 60% of them appearing once. Sequencing was carried out using PBMCs. All receptors come from a middle-aged man in good health and CMV-seropositive.

The chain employs TRBV5-1 and TRBJ2-3; the match to TRBD1 covers 11 bases. V lost 2 bases to trimming and J lost 4 bases; unmatched junction nucleotides: 3. The germline V gene has CDR1 SGHRS and CDR2 YFSETQ. There are 15 residues in the CDR3. The CDR3 sequence is CASSLGDRGADTQYF. CDR3 DNA: TGCGCCAGCAGCTTAGGGGACAGGGGGGCAGATACGCAGTATTTT.

This sequence joins TRBV15 and TRBJ2-5; TRBD2 aligns across 9 bases. Gene TRBJ2-7 matches the end of the DNA better, so the J call may be wrong. From germline, CDR1 is LNHNV and CDR2 YYDKDF (reference sequence). This CDR3 has 14 amino acids. The CDR3 sequence is CATSRGGGDYEQYF. The CDR3 region has the DNA TGTGCCACCAGCAGGGGCGGGGGGGACTACGAGCAGTACTTC.

The chain uses TRBV28 and TRBJ2-1; 10 nucleotides line up with TRBD2. V trimming: 3 bases; J trimming: 15 bases; junction bases outside the gene matches: 23. CDR1 and CDR2 (germline): MDHEN, SYDVKM. This CDR3 region has 18 residues. In DNA, the CDR3 is TGTGCCAGCAGTTTTTACGTAACGGGATCCGCTAGCGGGGGTGGGGGGTTCTTC. This sequence encodes CASSFYVTGSASGGGGFF.

In this sample, this clone turned up a few times. The rearrangement uses TRBV6-5 and TRBJ1-2, with no clear D. Germline CDR1 and CDR2: MNHEY and SVGAGI. The CDR3 contains 13 residues. V shed 5 bases and J shed 1 base, with 8 bases lying between them. As DNA, the CDR3 is TGTGCCAGCAGTGCGGCGGATAACTATGGCTACACCTTC. It is translated as CASSAADNYGYTF.

The rearrangement joins TRBV28 to TRBJ1-5, with D uncertain. The CDR3 loop spans 12 amino acids. Looked up from germline, CDR1 is MDHEN and CDR2 is SYDVKM. V was shortened by 3 bases and J by 9 bases, with 9 bases between the two germline ends. The CDR3 protein is CASSFAERPQHF. The CDR3 coding sequence is TGTGCCAGCAGTTTTGCCGAGAGGCCCCAGCATTTT.

This rearrangement joins TRBV2 to TRBJ2-7; 9 bases align to TRBD2. Germline lookup yields CDR1 SNHLY and CDR2 FYNNEI. This CDR3 is 13 amino acids long. The V and J ends lost 6 bases and 4 bases, in that order; junction bases with no gene match: 4. The CDR3 nucleotides read TGTGCCAGCAGGGGACTAGCAGGGTACGAGCAGTACTTC. This gives the protein CASRGLAGYEQYF.

The rearrangement uses TRBV11-2 and TRBJ2-3; TRBD1 matches 10 bases. This CDR3 comprises 17 residues. V lost 2 bases to trimming and J lost 5 bases; unmatched junction nucleotides: 10. Germline assignment: CDR1 SGHAT and CDR2 FQNNGV. CDR3 residues: CASSLNGWTGGGDTQYF. The DNA for the CDR3 is TGTGCCAGCAGCTTAAACGGATGGACAGGGGGAGGAGATACGCAGTATTTT.